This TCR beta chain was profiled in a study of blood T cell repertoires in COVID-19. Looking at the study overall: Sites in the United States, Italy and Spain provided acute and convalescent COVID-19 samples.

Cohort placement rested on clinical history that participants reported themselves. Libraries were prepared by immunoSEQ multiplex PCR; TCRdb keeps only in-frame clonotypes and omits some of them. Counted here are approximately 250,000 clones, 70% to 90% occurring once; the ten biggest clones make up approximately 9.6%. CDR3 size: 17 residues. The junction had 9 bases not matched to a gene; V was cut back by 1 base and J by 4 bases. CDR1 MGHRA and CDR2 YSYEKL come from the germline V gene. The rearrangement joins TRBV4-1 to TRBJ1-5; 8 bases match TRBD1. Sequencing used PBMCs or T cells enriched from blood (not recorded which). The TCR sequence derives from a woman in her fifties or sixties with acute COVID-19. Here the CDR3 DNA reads TGCGCCAGCAGCCAAGGGCCGACAGGGGCGATAAATCAGCCCCAGCATTTT. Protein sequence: CASSQGPTGAINQPQHF.